The next 5 T cell receptor beta chains were all read from a single sample in a study of cytomegalovirus exposure and HLA in healthy donors. TCRdb's copy holds only in-frame clones and misses some; the assay was immunoSEQ multiplex PCR. Among tens of thousands of clones listed, roughly 90% were seen once. Specimen: PBMCs. The receptors originated from a woman aged 18-29 years in good health and CMV-seronegative.

This CDR3 is CASSLEHQETQYF. The CDR3 bases are TGTGCCAGCAGCTTGGAACATCAAGAGACCCAGTACTTC. The chain is built from TRBV5-4 and TRBJ2-5; D is ambiguous. Germline V lookup: CDR1 SGHNT, CDR2 YYREEE (reference sequence). The V gene lost 0 bases and the J gene lost 2 bases, with 5 bases spanning the gap. This CDR3 region has 13 residues.

The chain combines TRBV4-2 with TRBJ2-3, with D unclear. The CDR3 is 14 amino acids. The germline CDR1 and CDR2 sequences are LGHNA and YNFKEQ. The V end was cut by 2 bases, the J end by 3 bases, with 9 bases between. CDR3 sequence (DNA): TGTGCCAGCAGCCAAAGTCCCGGGACAGATACGCAGTATTTT. It encodes CASSQSPGTDTQYF.

The J gene is TRBJ2-7, the V gene TRBV18, with D maybe TRBD1 (6 bases). The V gene lost 3 bases and the J gene lost 1 base, with 10 bases spanning the gap. Germline CDR1 reads KGHSH; CDR2 reads LQKENI. This CDR3 is 14 amino acids long. The CDR3, as DNA: TGTGCCAGCTCACCCCGGGACATATCCTACGAGCAGTACTTC. Residues: CASSPRDISYEQYF.

The rearrangement links TRBV6-5 to TRBJ1-3; 10 bases line up with TRBD1. Germline V CDR1 and CDR2: MNHEY, SVGAGI. This CDR3 comprises 15 residues. V shed 6 bases, J shed 1 base, and the junction held 3 bases outside the gene matches. The CDR3 protein is CASRGTGESGNTIYF. In DNA form, the CDR3 reads TGTGCCAGCAGGGGGACAGGGGAATCTGGAAACACCATATATTTT.

The J gene is TRBJ2-7, the V gene TRBV15; the D is unclear. Germline values: CDR1 LNHNV, CDR2 YYDKDF (reference sequence). The length of the CDR3 is 13 residues. V was shortened by 0 bases and J by 5 bases, with 8 bases between the two germline ends. The CDR3: CATSRDLSHEQYF. DNA of the CDR3: TGTGCCACCAGCAGAGACCTGTCCCACGAGCAGTACTTC.